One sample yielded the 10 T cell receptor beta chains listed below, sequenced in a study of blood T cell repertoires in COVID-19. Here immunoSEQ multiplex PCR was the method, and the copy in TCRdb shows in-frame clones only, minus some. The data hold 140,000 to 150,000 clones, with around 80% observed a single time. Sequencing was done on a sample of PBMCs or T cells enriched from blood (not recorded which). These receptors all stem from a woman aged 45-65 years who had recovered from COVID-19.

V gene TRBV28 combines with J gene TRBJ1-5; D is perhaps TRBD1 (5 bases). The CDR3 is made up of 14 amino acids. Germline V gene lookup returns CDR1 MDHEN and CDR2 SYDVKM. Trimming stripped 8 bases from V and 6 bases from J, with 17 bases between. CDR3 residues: CASFSGGSVQPQHF. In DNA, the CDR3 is TGTGCCAGCTTTTCCGGGGGGTCAGTTCAGCCCCAGCATTTT.

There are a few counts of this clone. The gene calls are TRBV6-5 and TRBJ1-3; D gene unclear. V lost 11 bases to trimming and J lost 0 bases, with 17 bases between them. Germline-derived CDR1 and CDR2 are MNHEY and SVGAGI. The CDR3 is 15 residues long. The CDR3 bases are TGTGCCGCAAGGCGACTAGAGTACTCTGGAAACACCATATATTTT. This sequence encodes CAARRLEYSGNTIYF.

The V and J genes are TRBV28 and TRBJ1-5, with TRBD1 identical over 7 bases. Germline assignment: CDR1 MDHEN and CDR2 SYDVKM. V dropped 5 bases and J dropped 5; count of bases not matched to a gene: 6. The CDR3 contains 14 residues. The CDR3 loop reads CASSDRAYHQPQHF. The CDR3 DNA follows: TGTGCCAGCAGTGACAGGGCTTACCATCAGCCCCAGCATTTT.

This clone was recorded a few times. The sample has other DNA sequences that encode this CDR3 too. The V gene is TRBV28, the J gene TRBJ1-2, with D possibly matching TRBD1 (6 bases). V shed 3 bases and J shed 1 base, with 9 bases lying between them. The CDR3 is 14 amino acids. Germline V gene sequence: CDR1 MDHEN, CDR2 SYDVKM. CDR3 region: CASSLGAGNYGYTF. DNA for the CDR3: TGTGCCAGCAGTTTGGGGGCTGGTAACTATGGCTACACCTTC.

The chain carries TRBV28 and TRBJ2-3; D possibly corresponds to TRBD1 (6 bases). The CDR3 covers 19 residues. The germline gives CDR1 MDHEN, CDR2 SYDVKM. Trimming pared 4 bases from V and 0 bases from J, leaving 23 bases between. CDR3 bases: TGTGCCAGCAGTTATTCGACAGGCCGCAATGCTGTTAGCACAGATACGCAGTATTTT. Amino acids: CASSYSTGRNAVSTDTQYF.

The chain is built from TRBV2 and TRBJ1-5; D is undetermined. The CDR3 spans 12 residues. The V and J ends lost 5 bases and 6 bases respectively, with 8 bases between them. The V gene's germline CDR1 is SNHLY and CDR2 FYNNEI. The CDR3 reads CASSFGVQPQHF. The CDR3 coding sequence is TGTGCCAGCAGTTTCGGGGTTCAGCCCCAGCATTTT.

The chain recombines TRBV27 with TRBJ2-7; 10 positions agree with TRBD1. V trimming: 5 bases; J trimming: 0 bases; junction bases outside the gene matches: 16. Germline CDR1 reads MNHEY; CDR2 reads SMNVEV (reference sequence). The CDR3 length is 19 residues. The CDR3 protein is CASSPKQFIRTGGSYEQYV. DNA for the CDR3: TGTGCCAGCAGTCCGAAGCAGTTTATAAGGACAGGGGGCTCCTACGAGCAGTACGTC.

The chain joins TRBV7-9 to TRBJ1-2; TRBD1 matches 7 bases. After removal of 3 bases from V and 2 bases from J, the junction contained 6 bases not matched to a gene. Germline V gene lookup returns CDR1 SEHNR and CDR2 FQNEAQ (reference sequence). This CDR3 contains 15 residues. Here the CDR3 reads CASSLHRDSNYGYTF. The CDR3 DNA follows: TGTGCCAGCAGCTTGCACAGGGACAGCAACTATGGCTACACCTTC.

In DNA, the CDR3 is TGTGCCAGCATCGAACAGGAGACCACCGGGGAGCTGTTTTTT. It encodes CASIEQETTGELFF. The chain uses TRBV28 and TRBJ2-2; weak D call: TRBD1 (5 bases). The CDR3 length is 14 residues. V lost 7 bases and J lost 4, with 13 bases in between. Germline V gene data show CDR1 as MDHEN and CDR2 as SYDVKM.

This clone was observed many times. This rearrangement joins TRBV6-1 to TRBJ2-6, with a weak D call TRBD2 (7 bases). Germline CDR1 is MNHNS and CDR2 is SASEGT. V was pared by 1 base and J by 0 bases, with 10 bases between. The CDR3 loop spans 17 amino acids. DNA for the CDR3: TGTGCCAGCAGTGAAGTAGGGGGGGGCTCTGGGGCCAACGTCCTGACTTTC. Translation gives CASSEVGGGSGANVLTF.